The 20 T cell receptor beta chains reported below all come from one sample, sequenced in a study of T cells in Graves' hyperthyroidism and ophthalmopathy. Amplification of TCR beta CDR3 regions was performed using RNA transcripts as template. The HTBI primer set drove a first-round RT-PCR of the TCR CDR3. One entry per CDR3 protein, called by TCRdb with MiXCR from the multiplex PCR reads. The table shows over 350,000 distinct CDR3 sequences, with 11% to 15% occurring only once. The sample comprised blood. The receptors originated from a man aged 50-59 years with Graves' ophthalmopathy.

Ten or more counts support this clonotype. The chain combines TRBV2 with TRBJ1-5; 10 positions match TRBD1. V lost 6 bases to trimming and J lost 3 bases; unmatched junction nucleotides: 5. The CDR3 has 15 amino acids. Germline CDR1 is SNHLY and CDR2 is FYNNEI. CDR3 loop: CASRGTGVDNQPQHF. DNA for the CDR3: TGTGCCAGCAGGGGGACAGGGGTGGACAATCAGCCCCAGCATTTT.

V usage is TRBV14 and J usage is TRBJ2-2, with a tentative D call TRBD2 (5 bases). The CDR3 contains 14 residues. Between the trimmed V and J ends, which lost 1 base and 7 bases, there was a span of 10 bases. The V gene's germline CDR1 is SGHDN and CDR2 FVKESK. The CDR3: CASSQGRNIGELFF. CDR3 nucleotide sequence: TGTGCCAGCAGCCAAGGGAGGAATATCGGGGAGCTGTTTTTT.

In this sample, this clonotype turned up a few times. The junction shows a germline mismatch at one end, possibly a read error. V usage is TRBV30 and J usage is TRBJ1-1; D ambiguous. The CDR3 is 14 amino acids. CDR1 and CDR2 from the germline V gene are GTSNPN and SVGIG (reference sequence). The CDR3: CASSPSNLNTEASF. The CDR3 DNA sequence: TGTGCCAGTAGTCCGAGTAACCTGAACACTGAAGCTTCCTTT.

The V call is TRBV29-1, the J call TRBJ1-5; 8 bases map to TRBD1. V gave up 6 bases and J gave up 2 bases; unmatched junction bases: 9. CDR3 length equals 15 residues. Germline V gene lookup returns CDR1 SQVTM and CDR2 ANQGSEA. The CDR3 nucleotides are TGCAGCGTCGTACAGGGGGATCTGGGCAATCAGCCCCAGCATTTT. It encodes CSVVQGDLGNQPQHF.

The chain carries TRBV20-1 and TRBJ2-1, with TRBD2 matching 13 bases. CDR1 DFQATT and CDR2 SNEGSKA come from the germline V gene (reference sequence). With 6 bases clipped from V and 3 bases from J, the junction kept 5 bases outside the gene matches. The CDR3 covers 15 residues. CDR3 sequence (DNA): TGCAGTGCCCAAGGACTAGCGGGGGACTACAATGAGCAGTTCTTC. This codes for CSAQGLAGDYNEQFF.

Only one count was recorded for this clonotype. This could be a read error, since a much larger clone is one nucleotide away. This chain joins TRBV20-1 and TRBJ2-3; 9 bases align to TRBD2. Germline CDR1 and CDR2: DFQATT and SNEGSKA (reference sequence). The V segment lost 3 bases and the J segment 4 bases; nucleotides outside the gene matches: 8. The CDR3 is 15 amino acids. CDR3 nucleotides: TGCAGTGCTAGGGTCAGGACTAGCGTCCCAGATACGCAGTATTTT. Its protein is CSARVRTSVPDTQYF.

As concerns this clonotype: Since a much larger clone is just one base distant, this may be a read error. The chain carries TRBV6-2 or TRBV6-3 and TRBJ2-3, with D tentatively TRBD2 (7 bases). The CDR3 contains 18 residues. Trimming cost V 4 bases and J 0 bases, with 20 bases left between them. Germline values: CDR1 MNHEY, CDR2 SVGEGT. The CDR3, as DNA: TGTGCCAGCAGTTTGGGCGGGGGCCCTTTCACTAGCACAGATACGCAGTATTTT. Translating gives CASSLGGGPFTSTDTQYF.

The V and J genes are TRBV6-1 and TRBJ2-3; 8 bases fit TRBD2. The trim removed 11 bases at V and 7 bases at J, leaving 14 bases unmatched. The CDR3 consists of 14 residues. The germline V gene encodes CDR1 MNHNS and CDR2 SASEGT. The CDR3 nucleotides read TGTGCCTCCCACAGCGGGGGCCAGTCGAATACGCAGTATTTT. Protein product: CASHSGGQSNTQYF.

This clonotype was seen more than once but under ten times. Here the CDR3 DNA reads TGTGCCAGCAGCCGGGTCTCGTTGGGGACCCCCTACAATGAGCAGTTCTTC. Protein sequence: CASSRVSLGTPYNEQFF. J is TRBJ2-1 and V is TRBV27; possibly TRBD1 or TRBD2 for D (5 bases each). The CDR3 has 17 amino acids. The V and J ends lost 6 bases and 2 bases respectively, with 20 bases between them. Germline loops: CDR1 MNHEY, CDR2 SMNVEV (reference sequence).

CDR3 amino acids: CASSLTSGELFF. The CDR3 DNA sequence: TGTGCCAGCAGCTTAACGTCCGGGGAGCTGTTTTTT. This sequence joins TRBV11-3 and TRBJ2-2; no reliable D call. V lost 2 bases and J lost 6, with 4 bases in between. CDR3 length: 12 amino acids. Per germline, CDR1 SGHNT and CDR2 YENEEA.

This clonotype was recorded at least ten times. The J gene is TRBJ2-7, the V gene TRBV20-1; 8 nucleotides line up with TRBD2. The V segment lost 4 bases and the J segment 0 bases; nucleotides outside the gene matches: 5. The CDR3 is 14 residues long. Germline V lookup: CDR1 DFQATT, CDR2 SNEGSKA (reference sequence). As DNA, the CDR3 is TGCAGTGCTAAGAGCGGGAGCCGCTCCTACGAGCAGTACTTC. Its protein product is CSAKSGSRSYEQYF.

This clonotype was seen repeatedly, ten times or more. The rearrangement links TRBV27 to TRBJ2-1; 9 bases map to TRBD2. The germline V gene has CDR1 MNHEY and CDR2 SMNVEV (reference sequence). This CDR3 is built from 18 residues. V gave up 5 bases and J gave up 6 bases; unmatched junction bases: 17. CDR3 sequence: CASSVGQNRTSDPNEQFF. The CDR3 nucleotides read TGTGCCAGCAGTGTGGGACAAAACCGGACTAGCGACCCCAATGAGCAGTTCTTC.

The chain carries TRBV5-4 and TRBJ2-3; 9 nucleotides align to TRBD2. Germline V gene data show CDR1 as SGHNT and CDR2 as YYREEE (reference sequence). The CDR3 covers 18 residues. The V and J ends lost 3 bases and 5 bases, in that order; junction bases with no gene match: 16. CDR3 nucleotides: TGTGCCAGCAGCTCCGGCGCTCTAGCGGGACAGTACGAAGATACGCAGTATTTT. Residues: CASSSGALAGQYEDTQYF.

This clonotype was detected many times. This sequence joins TRBV4-2 and TRBJ1-1; no firm D call. CDR1 and CDR2 from the germline V gene are LGHNA and YNFKEQ. This CDR3 has 15 residues. V shed 1 base and J shed 7 bases, with 16 bases lying between them. In nucleotides, the CDR3 is TGTGCCAGCAGCCAAGGGGTGGTGACACAACGTGAAGCTTTCTTT. Its protein product is CASSQGVVTQREAFF.

At least ten counts were recorded for this clonotype. This rearrangement joins TRBV24-1 to TRBJ2-1; unclear D gene. V lost 0 bases and J lost 9, with 17 bases in between. The CDR3 is made up of 16 amino acids. Per germline, CDR1 KGHDR and CDR2 SFDVKD. The CDR3 bases are TGTGCCACCAGTGATTTGCCGTCCCGGAGTTACGTTGAGCAGTTCTTC. It is translated as CATSDLPSRSYVEQFF.

This clonotype was detected a few times. The chain is built from TRBV11-2 and TRBJ1-4; D remains ambiguous. V was trimmed by 5 bases and J by 8 bases, leaving 9 bases between them. CDR3 length equals 12 residues. CDR1 and CDR2 (germline): SGHAT, FQNNGV. CDR3 sequence (DNA): TGTGCCAGCAGCAACGGTCGGGAAAAACTGTTTTTT. Its protein is CASSNGREKLFF.

This clonotype was observed a single time. A single base separates this from a much larger clone, so it may be a read error. The genes are TRBV5-1 and TRBJ2-3, with D possibly matching TRBD1 (6 bases). CDR1 and CDR2 (germline): SGHRS, YFSETQ. The CDR3 is made up of 14 amino acids. Here the CDR3 reads CASSLEDSIDTQYF. The CDR3 coding sequence is TGCGCCAGCAGCTTGGAGGACAGCATAGATACGCAGTATTTT.

This clonotype was recorded many times. This chain connects TRBV5-1 to TRBJ2-1; 7 bases agree with TRBD2. The CDR3 totals 19 residues. Germline CDR1 SGHRS, CDR2 YFSETQ. J lost 1 base, V lost 3 bases, and 16 bases had no gene match. The DNA of the CDR3 is TGCGCCAGCAGCTGGGACGTGAGGATTGCGGGAGTATCCTACAATGAGCAGTTCTTC. This sequence encodes CASSWDVRIAGVSYNEQFF.

As regards this clonotype: A read error may be the cause here, since a much bigger clone is one base away. The J gene is TRBJ2-7, the V gene TRBV7-8; 10 bases agree with TRBD2. This CDR3 has 18 amino acids. The V gene's germline CDR1 is SGHVS and CDR2 FQNEAQ. This CDR3 reads CASSPQWGASGSSYEHYF. The CDR3 nucleotides are TGTGCCAGCAGCCCTCAGTGGGGGGCTAGCGGGAGTTCATACGAGCATTACTTC. The entire variable domain, with the rest obtained from reference TRBV7-8 and TRBJ2-7, is as follows: GAGVSQSPRYKVAKRGQDVALRCDPISGHVSLFWYQQALGQGPEFLTYFQNEAQLDKSGLPSDRFFAERPEGSVSTLKIQRTQQEDSAVYLCASSPQWGASGSSYEHYFGPGTRLTVT.

Ten or more counts support this clonotype. Since a much larger clone is just one base distant, this may be a read error. The chain carries TRBV3-1 and TRBJ2-7; D might be TRBD1 (5 bases). Germline V gene sequence: CDR1 LGHDT, CDR2 YNNKEL (reference sequence). This CDR3 spans 13 amino acids. Trimming removed 2 bases at V and 0 bases at J, with 5 bases between. This CDR3 is CASSQQGSYEQYF. In nucleotides, the CDR3 is TGTGCCAGCAGCCAACAGGGCTCCTACGAGCAGTACTTC.